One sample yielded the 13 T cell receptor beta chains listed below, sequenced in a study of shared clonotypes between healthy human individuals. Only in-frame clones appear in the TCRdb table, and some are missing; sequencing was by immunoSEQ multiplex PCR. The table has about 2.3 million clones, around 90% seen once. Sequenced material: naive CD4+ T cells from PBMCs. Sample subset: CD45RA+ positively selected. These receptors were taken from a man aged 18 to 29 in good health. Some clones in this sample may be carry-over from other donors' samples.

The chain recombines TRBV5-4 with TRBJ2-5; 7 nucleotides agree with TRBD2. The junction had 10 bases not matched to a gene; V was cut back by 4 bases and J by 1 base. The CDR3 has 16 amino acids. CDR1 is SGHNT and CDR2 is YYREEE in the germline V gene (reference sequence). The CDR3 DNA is TGTGCCAGCAGCCGAGGGCTAGCGGAAAGCCAAGAGACCCAGTACTTC. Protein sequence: CASSRGLAESQETQYF. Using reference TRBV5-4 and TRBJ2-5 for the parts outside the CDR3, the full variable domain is ETGVTQSPTHLIKTRGQQVTLRCSSQSGHNTVSWYQQALGQGPQFIFQYYREEENGRGNFPPRFSGLQFPNYSSELNVNALELDDSALYLCASSRGLAESQETQYFGPGTRLLVL.

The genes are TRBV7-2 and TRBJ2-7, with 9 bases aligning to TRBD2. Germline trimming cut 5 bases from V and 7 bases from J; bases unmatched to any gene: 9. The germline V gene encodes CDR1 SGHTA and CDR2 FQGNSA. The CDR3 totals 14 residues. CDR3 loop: CASSARLAAAEQYF. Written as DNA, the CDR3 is TGTGCCAGCAGCGCCCGACTAGCGGCGGCTGAGCAGTACTTC.

The chain's CDR3 is CASSPGLGGGEKLFF. The CDR3 DNA follows: TGCGCCAGCAGCCCCGGGTTGGGGGGAGGCGAAAAACTGTTTTTT. V gene TRBV4-3 combines with J gene TRBJ1-4; D might be TRBD1 (5 bases). The CDR3 is 15 amino acids. V lost 4 bases and J lost 8, with 17 bases in between. Looked up from germline, CDR1 is LGHNA and CDR2 is YSLEER.

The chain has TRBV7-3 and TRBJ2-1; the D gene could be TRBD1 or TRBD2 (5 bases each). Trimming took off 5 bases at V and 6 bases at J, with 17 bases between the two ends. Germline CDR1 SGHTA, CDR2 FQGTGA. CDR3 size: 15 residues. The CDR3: CASSLTRDQGNEQFF. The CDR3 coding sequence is TGTGCCAGCAGCCTTACGAGGGACCAGGGCAATGAGCAGTTCTTC.

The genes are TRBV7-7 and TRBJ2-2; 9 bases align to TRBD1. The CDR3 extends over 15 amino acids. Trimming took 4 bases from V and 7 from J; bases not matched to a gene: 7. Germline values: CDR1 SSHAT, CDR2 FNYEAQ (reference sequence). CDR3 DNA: TGTGCCAGCAGCTCAAGGACAGGGGCGGTCGGGGAGCTGTTTTTT. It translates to CASSSRTGAVGELFF.

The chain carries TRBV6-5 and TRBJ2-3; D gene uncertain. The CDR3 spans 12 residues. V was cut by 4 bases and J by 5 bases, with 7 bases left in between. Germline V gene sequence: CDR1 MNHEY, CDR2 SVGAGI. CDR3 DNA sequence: TGTGCCAGCAGTTCAAACCGAGATACGCAGTATTTT. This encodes CASSSNRDTQYF.

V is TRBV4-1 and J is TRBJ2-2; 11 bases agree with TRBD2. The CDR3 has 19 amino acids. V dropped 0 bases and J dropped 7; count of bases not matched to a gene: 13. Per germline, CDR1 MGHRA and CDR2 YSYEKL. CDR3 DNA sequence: TGCGCCAGCAGCCAAGACCCCCATAGCGGGAGGGCCAACGACGGGGAGCTGTTTTTT. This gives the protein CASSQDPHSGRANDGELFF.

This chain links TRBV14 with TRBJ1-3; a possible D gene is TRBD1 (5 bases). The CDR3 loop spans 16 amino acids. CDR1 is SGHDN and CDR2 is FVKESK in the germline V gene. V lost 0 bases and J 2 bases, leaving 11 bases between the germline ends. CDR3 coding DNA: TGTGCCAGCAGCCAAGACAGGGTTCGACCTGGAAACACCATATATTTT. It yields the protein CASSQDRVRPGNTIYF.

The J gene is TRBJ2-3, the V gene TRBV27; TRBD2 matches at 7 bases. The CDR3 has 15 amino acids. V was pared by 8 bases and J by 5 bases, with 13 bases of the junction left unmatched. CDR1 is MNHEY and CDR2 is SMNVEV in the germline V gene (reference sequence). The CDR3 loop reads CASGPSGAGRDTQYF. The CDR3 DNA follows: TGTGCCAGCGGTCCTAGCGGAGCCGGGAGAGATACGCAGTATTTT.

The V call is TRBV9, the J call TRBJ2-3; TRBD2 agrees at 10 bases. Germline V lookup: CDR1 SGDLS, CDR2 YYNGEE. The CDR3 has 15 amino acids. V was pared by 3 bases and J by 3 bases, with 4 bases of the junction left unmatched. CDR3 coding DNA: TGTGCCAGCAGCGGAACTAGCGGGGTTACAGATACGCAGTATTTT. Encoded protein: CASSGTSGVTDTQYF.

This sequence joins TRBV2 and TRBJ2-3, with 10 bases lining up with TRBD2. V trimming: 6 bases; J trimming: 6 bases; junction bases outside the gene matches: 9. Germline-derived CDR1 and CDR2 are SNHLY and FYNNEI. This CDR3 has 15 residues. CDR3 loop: CASRELAGMADTQYF. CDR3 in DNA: TGTGCCAGCAGGGAACTAGCGGGAATGGCTGATACGCAGTATTTT.

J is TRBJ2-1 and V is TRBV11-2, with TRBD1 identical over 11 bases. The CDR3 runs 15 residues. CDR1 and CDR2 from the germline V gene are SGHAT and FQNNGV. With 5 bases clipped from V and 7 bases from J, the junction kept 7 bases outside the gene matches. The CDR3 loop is CASSRGQGALNEQFF. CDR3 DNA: TGTGCCAGCAGCCGCGGACAGGGGGCTCTAAATGAGCAGTTCTTC. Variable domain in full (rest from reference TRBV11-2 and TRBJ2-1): EAGVAQSPRYKIIEKRQSVAFWCNPISGHATLYWYQQILGQGPKLLIQFQNNGVVDDSQLPKDRFSAERLKGVDSTLKIQPAKLEDSAVYLCASSRGQGALNEQFFGPGTRLTVL.

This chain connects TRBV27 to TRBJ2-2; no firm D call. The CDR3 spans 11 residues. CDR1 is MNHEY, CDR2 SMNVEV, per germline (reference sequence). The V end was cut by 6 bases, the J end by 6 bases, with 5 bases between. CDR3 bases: TGTGCCAGCAGGATCGCCGGGGAGCTGTTTTTT. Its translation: CASRIAGELFF.